This T cell receptor (beta chain) was found in a study of blood T cell repertoires in COVID-19. About the research overall: Sources were T cells, B-cell-depleted T cells, or PBMCs; the material itself was cDNA or gDNA.

The V gene lost 0 bases and the J gene lost 3 bases, with 10 bases spanning the gap. CDR3 length: 15 amino acids. Germline CDR1 reads SGHTA; CDR2 reads FQGTGA. Original analysis: From reference gene primer amplification, estimates of nucleated cell counts were derived. Repertoires were generated with immunoSEQ multiplex PCR, while TCRdb's copy carries only in-frame clones and drops some. Clone size and the V and J calls come from that table; the DNA yielded D and trimming. The data contain hundreds of thousands of clones, about 88% of them singletons. The source of this sequence is a woman between 65 and 79 years old with COVID-19, enrolled during active disease. The sample was peripheral blood. The J gene is TRBJ2-3, the V gene TRBV7-3; D is perhaps TRBD2 (6 bases). The DNA for the CDR3 is TGTGCCAGCAGCTTAACCACTAGCCCTACAGATACGCAGTATTTT. Translation gives CASSLTTSPTDTQYF.